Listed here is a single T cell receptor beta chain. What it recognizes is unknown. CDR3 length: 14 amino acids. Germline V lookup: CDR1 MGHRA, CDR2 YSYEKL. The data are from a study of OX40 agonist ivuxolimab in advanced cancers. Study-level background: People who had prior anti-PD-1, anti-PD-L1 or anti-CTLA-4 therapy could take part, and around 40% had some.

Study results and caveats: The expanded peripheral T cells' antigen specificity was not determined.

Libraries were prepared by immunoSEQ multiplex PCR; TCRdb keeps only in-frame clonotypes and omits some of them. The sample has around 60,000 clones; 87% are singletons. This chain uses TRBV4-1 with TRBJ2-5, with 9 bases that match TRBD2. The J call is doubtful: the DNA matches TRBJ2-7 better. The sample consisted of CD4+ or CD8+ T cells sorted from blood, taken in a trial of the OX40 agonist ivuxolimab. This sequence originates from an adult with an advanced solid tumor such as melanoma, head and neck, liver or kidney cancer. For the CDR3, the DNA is TGCGCCAGCAGCCATTTAGCGGGAGACTACGAGCAGTACTTC. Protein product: CASSHLAGDYEQYF.